A single T cell receptor beta chain is shown here with its context. The antigen is undetermined. Germline CDR1 and CDR2: SGDLS and YYNGEE. There are 15 residues in the CDR3. V lost 2 bases and J 1 base, leaving 11 bases between the germline ends. This sample is drawn from a study of cytomegalovirus exposure and HLA in healthy donors. Study-level points and caveats: V- and J-gene trimming in TCR beta was tied to a missense DCLRE1C variant by an analysis performed later. Most observed TCR sequences were rare, whereas some public TCRs were detected in many donors.

The PCR ran on 60 Vbeta and 13 Jbeta primers. Per the authors' pipeline: Some 10 million of tens of millions of unique TCR beta chains were shared, per a later count. The data were produced by immunoSEQ multiplex PCR, yet TCRdb's version contains in-frame clones alone and is incomplete. V and J calls plus clone size are reproduced from that table; the DNA served to infer D and trimming. The data show 100,000 to 130,000 clones, 82% seen once. Source material: PBMCs. The clonotype comes from a man aged 25-45 years in good health and CMV-seropositive. This chain uses TRBV9 with TRBJ2-3; TRBD2 might be the D (6 bases). The CDR3, as DNA: TGTGCCAGCAGCGTGTCCGGGAGTCGCACAGATACGCAGTATTTT. Translation gives CASSVSGSRTDTQYF.